Listed below are T cell receptor beta chains from one sample, sequenced in a study of blood T cell repertoires in COVID-19. Profiled with immunoSEQ multiplex PCR; TCRdb holds only in-frame clones, not every one. The repertoire includes about 280,000 clones, nearly 90% of them detected once, and over 8% sits in the top ten. The material sequenced was peripheral blood. Receptor source: a man aged 18 to 29 with active or convalescent COVID-19. CDR3s leave out the opening cysteine and the closing phenylalanine or tryptophan.

TRBJ1-5,TRBV6-1,ASSERENQPQH
TRBJ1-1,TRBV18,ASSPDGGSPEAF
TRBJ1-1,TRBV19,ASSEESMNTEAF
TRBJ1-2,TRBV6-5,ASSYSSGPPNYGYT
TRBJ2-7,TRBV6-1,ASSERTGGYEQY
TRBJ1-1,TRBV27,ASRGPGTPQLEAF
TRBJ2-7,TRBV6-2/TRBV6-3,ASSDRGYTYEQY
TRBJ2-7,TRBV2,ASGGDRAPYEQY
TRBJ2-1,TRBV6-1,ASSEARGGGHNEQF
TRBJ2-7,TRBV7-9,ASSLPGLGSYEQY
TRBJ2-2,TRBV7-8,ASSNQGTGELF
TRBJ2-1,TRBV19,ASALAGIHNEQF
TRBJ1-1,TRBV9,ASSFGQLTRMNTEAF
TRBJ2-2,TRBV7-8,ASSYSNTGELF
TRBJ2-1,TRBV5-1,ASSLGDRLYNEQF
TRBJ2-1,TRBV5-3,AYLKRGQHNEQF
TRBJ2-3,TRBV5-1,ASTDPLLATNTDTQY
TRBJ2-2,TRBV6-2/TRBV6-3,ASSFGGENTGELF
TRBJ2-2,TRBV13,ASSHPEGELF
TRBJ2-7,TRBV5-1,ASSLSPPTGNPSYEQY
TRBJ1-2,TRBV7-9,ASSLEAPVNGYT
TRBJ1-5,TRBV13,ASSLGHSQPQH
TRBJ2-7,TRBV10-3,AISEGQGGHYEQY
TRBJ1-2,TRBV7-9,ASSTSDRVRYGYT
TRBJ1-1,TRBV28,ASSMTGGIRNTEAF
TRBJ1-2,TRBV18,ASSDDRVYGYT
TRBJ2-1,TRBV5-1,ASRTSGGKNNEQF
TRBJ2-7,TRBV29-1,SVESGANYEQY
TRBJ2-2,TRBV18,ASSPPSVSGELF
TRBJ1-2,TRBV12-3/TRBV12-4,ASSWLANGYT